One sample yielded the 8 T cell receptor beta chains listed below, sequenced in a study of T cells in Graves' hyperthyroidism and ophthalmopathy. Researchers took RNA transcripts and amplified the TCR beta CDR3 regions from them. First-round RT-PCR targeting the TCR CDR3 was performed with the HTBI primer set. One entry per CDR3 protein, called by TCRdb with MiXCR from the multiplex PCR reads. The sample lists about 640,000 distinct CDR3 sequences, less than 25% occurring once. Sequencing was performed on blood. All receptors derive from a man aged 25 to 40 with Graves' ophthalmopathy.

This clonotype was seen a few times. The gene calls are TRBV28 and TRBJ1-1, with a weak D call TRBD1 (5 bases). CDR1 MDHEN and CDR2 SYDVKM come from the germline V gene. This CDR3 is built from 15 residues. Trimming took off 2 bases at V and 4 bases at J, with 14 bases between the two ends. Here the CDR3 DNA reads TGTGCCAGCAGTTTACGGGACTTTCGGTTCACTGAAGCTTTCTTT. It yields the protein CASSLRDFRFTEAFF.

This clonotype was seen repeatedly, ten times or more. The chain joins TRBV3-1 to TRBJ2-3; no firm D call. Germline-derived CDR1 and CDR2 are LGHDT and YNNKEL (reference sequence). V shed 2 bases and J shed 2 bases, with 5 bases lying between them. The CDR3 has 13 residues. The CDR3, as DNA: TGTGCCAGCAGCCAACTCCCCACAGATACGCAGTATTTT. It encodes CASSQLPTDTQYF.

This clonotype was detected many times. V and J are TRBV7-8 and TRBJ2-5; D may be TRBD1 (6 bases). Germline CDR1 reads SGHVS; CDR2 reads FQNEAQ. The length of the CDR3 is 15 residues. V was trimmed by 5 bases and J by 5 bases, leaving 18 bases between them. The DNA of the CDR3 is TGTGCCAGCAGCGTAGAGGCGGCAGGGGTGGAGACCCAGTACTTC. It is translated as CASSVEAAGVETQYF.

V and J are TRBV20-1 and TRBJ1-1, with 7 bases matching TRBD1. Germline CDR1 reads DFQATT; CDR2 reads SNEGSKA (reference sequence). The CDR3 is made up of 14 amino acids. V gave up 5 bases and J gave up 3 bases; unmatched junction bases: 9. DNA of the CDR3: TGCAGTGCTTCCGGAGCAGGGGGGGACACTGAAGCTTTCTTT. Protein product: CSASGAGGDTEAFF.

DNA for the CDR3: TGTGCCAGCAGTGAACCGGGACAGGGGATTTCACCCCTCCACTTT. Its protein product is CASSEPGQGISPLHF. This chain connects TRBV25-1 to TRBJ1-6, with TRBD1 matching 10 bases. V lost 2 bases and J lost 9; bases outside the gene matches: 4. The CDR3 has 15 residues. Germline values: CDR1 MGHDK, CDR2 SYGVNS. Full variable domain (remainder filled in from reference TRBV25-1 and TRBJ1-6): EADIYQTPRYLVIGTGKKITLECSQTMGHDKMYWYQQDPGMELHLIHYSYGVNSTEKGDLSSESTVSRIRTEHFPLTLESARPSHTSQYLCASSEPGQGISPLHFGNGTRLTVT.

The sample holds a few counts of this clonotype. The chain recombines TRBV28 with TRBJ2-1, with TRBD2 matching 13 bases. CDR3 length equals 16 residues. CDR1 and CDR2 from the germline V gene are MDHEN and SYDVKM. Losses at the gene ends were 3 bases for V and 6 bases for J; bases not matched to a gene: 5. In DNA form, the CDR3 reads TGTGCCAGCAGTTTCCCAACTAGCGGGAGGGCCAATGAGCAGTTCTTC. The encoded protein is CASSFPTSGRANEQFF.

This clonotype has a handful of counts. The rearrangement uses TRBV5-5 and TRBJ2-2; TRBD2 matches 12 bases. Germline V gene lookup returns CDR1 SGHKS and CDR2 YYEKEE (reference sequence). This CDR3 region has 15 residues. V gave up 5 bases and J gave up 8 bases; unmatched junction bases: 7. The CDR3 protein is CASRTTSGSAGELFF. CDR3 nucleotide sequence: TGTGCCAGCAGGACGACTAGCGGGAGTGCGGGGGAGCTGTTTTTT.

The V and J genes are TRBV12-3 or TRBV12-4 and TRBJ2-7, with unresolved D. Trimming shortened V by 6 bases and J by 4 bases, and 19 bases separated the two germline ends. The CDR3 covers 15 residues. CDR3 DNA: TGTGCCAGCAGCCCCGAGGACCTCCCTTATTACGAGCAGTACTTC. Translating gives CASSPEDLPYYEQYF.